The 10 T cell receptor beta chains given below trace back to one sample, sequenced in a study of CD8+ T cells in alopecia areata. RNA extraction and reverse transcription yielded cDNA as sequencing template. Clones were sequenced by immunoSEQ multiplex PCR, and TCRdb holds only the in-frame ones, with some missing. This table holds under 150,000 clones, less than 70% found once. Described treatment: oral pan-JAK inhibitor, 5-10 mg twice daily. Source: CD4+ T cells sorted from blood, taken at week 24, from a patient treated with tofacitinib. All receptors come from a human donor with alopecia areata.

CDR3 sequence (DNA): TGCGCCAGCAGCTTGGAGGATGGGGCCAACGTCCTGACTTTC. It yields the protein CASSLEDGANVLTF. V gene TRBV5-1 combines with J gene TRBJ2-6; D gene ambiguous. Per germline, CDR1 SGHRS and CDR2 YFSETQ. V lost 0 bases to trimming and J lost 3 bases, with 4 bases between them. The CDR3 consists of 14 residues.

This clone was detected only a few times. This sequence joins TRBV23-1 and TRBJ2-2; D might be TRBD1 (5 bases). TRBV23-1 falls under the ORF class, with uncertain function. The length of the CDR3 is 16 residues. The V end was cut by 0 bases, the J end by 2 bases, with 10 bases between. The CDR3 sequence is CASSQSRTKNTGELFF. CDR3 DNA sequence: TGCGCCAGCAGTCAATCGAGGACAAAAAACACCGGGGAGCTGTTTTTT.

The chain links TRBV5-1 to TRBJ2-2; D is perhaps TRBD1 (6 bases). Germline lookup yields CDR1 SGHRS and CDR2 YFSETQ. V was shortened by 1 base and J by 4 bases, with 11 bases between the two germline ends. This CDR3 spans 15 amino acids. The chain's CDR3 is CASSLRQGSTGELFF. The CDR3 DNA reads TGCGCCAGCAGCTTGAGGCAGGGGTCCACCGGGGAGCTGTTTTTT.

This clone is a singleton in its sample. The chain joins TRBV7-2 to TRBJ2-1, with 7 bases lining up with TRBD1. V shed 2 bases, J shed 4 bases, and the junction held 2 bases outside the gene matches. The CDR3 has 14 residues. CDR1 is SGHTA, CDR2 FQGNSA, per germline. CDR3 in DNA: TGTGCCAGCAGCTTAAAGGGGGCGTACAATGAGCAGTTCTTC. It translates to CASSLKGAYNEQFF.

This chain's CDR3 is CASSYSDGYTEAFF. The CDR3 coding sequence is TGTGCCAGCAGTTACTCGGACGGTTATACTGAAGCTTTCTTT. This chain connects TRBV6-6 to TRBJ1-1; D ambiguous. Per the germline V gene, CDR1 is MNHNY and CDR2 is SVGAGI (reference sequence). This CDR3 is built from 14 residues. Trimming took 0 bases from V and 5 from J, leaving 10 bases between them.

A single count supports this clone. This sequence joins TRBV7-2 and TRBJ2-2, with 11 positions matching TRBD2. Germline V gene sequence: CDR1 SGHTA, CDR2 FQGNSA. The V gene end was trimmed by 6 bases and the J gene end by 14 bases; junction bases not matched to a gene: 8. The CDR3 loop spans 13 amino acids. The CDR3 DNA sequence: TGTGCCAGCAGATTAACTAGCGGGGGCCTCCTGTTTTTT. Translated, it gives CASRLTSGGLLFF.

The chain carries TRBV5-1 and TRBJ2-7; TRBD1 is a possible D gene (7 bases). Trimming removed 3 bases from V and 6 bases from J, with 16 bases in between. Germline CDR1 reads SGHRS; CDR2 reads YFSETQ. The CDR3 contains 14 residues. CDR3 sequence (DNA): TGCGCCAGCAGCTCCGGACAGGCGGGGCTCGAGCAGTACTTC. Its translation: CASSSGQAGLEQYF.

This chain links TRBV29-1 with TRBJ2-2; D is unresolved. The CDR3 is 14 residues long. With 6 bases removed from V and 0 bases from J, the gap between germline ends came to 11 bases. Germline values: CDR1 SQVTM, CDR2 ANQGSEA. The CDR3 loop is CSVEHPPNTGELFF. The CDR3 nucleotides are TGCAGCGTAGAACACCCCCCGAACACCGGGGAGCTGTTTTTT.

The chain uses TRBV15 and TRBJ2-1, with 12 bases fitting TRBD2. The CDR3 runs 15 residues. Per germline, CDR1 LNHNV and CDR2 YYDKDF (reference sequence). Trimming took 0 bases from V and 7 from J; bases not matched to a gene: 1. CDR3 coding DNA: TGTGCCACCAGCAGAGATGGACTAGCGGGGAATGAGCAGTTCTTC. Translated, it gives CATSRDGLAGNEQFF. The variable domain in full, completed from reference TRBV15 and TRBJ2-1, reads DAMVIQNPRYQVTQFGKPVTLSCSQTLNHNVMYWYQQKSSQAPKLLFHYYDKDFNNEADTPDNFQSRRPNTSFCFLDIRSPGLGDTAMYLCATSRDGLAGNEQFFGPGTRLTVL.

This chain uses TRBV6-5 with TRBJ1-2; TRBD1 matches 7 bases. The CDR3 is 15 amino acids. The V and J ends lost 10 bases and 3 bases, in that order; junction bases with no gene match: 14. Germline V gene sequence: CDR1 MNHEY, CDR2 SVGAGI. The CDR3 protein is CATSDLTGAHYGYTF. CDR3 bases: TGTGCCACCTCCGACCTAACAGGGGCACACTATGGCTACACCTTC.